This T cell receptor beta chain was retrieved from a study of identical twins. Study observations and caveats: Cross-sectional statistics underpinned the conclusions; the same donors were not followed.

This clonotype was counted many times. What it recognizes is unknown. A universal primer site came from template switching; cDNA carried unique molecular identifiers. TCRdb reprocessed the 5' RACE reads with MiXCR, giving one entry per CDR3 protein. The sample includes 450,000 or so distinct CDR3 sequences, approximately 15% of them seen just once. This CDR3 has 15 amino acids. Trimming left V 0 bases short and J 10 bases short, with 18 bases between. Healthy Caucasians alone served as donors. This same sample was also part of a study on yellow fever vaccine responses in identical twins.

The genes are TRBV12-3 or TRBV12-4 and TRBJ1-2, with a weak D call TRBD1 (5 bases). Sequenced input: CD4+ T cells sorted from blood. The TCR was taken from a woman between 18 and 29 years old in good health. The CDR3 reads CASSLAALGRGDYTF. CDR3 DNA: TGTGCCAGCAGTTTAGCGGCTCTCGGGAGGGGAGACTACACCTTC.